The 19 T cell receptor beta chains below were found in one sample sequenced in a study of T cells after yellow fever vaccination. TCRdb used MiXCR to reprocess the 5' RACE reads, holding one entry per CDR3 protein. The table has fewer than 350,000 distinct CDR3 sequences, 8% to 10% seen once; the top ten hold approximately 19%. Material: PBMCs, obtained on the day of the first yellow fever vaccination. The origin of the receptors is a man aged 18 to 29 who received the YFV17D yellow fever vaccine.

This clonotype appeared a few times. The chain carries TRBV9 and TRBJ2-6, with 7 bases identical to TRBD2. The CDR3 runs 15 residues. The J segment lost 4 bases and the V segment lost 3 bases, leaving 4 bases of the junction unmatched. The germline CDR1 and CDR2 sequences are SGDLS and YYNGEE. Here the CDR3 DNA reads TGTGCCAGCAGCGCCGGCGGGGGAGGGGCCAACGTCCTGACTTTC. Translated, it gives CASSAGGGGANVLTF.

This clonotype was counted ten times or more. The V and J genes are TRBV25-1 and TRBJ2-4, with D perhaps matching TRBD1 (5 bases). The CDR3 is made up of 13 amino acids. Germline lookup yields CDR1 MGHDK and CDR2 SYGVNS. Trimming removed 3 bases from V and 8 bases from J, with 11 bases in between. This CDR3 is CASSEDQGYIQYF. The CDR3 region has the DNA TGTGCCAGCAGTGAGGACCAGGGTTACATTCAGTACTTC.

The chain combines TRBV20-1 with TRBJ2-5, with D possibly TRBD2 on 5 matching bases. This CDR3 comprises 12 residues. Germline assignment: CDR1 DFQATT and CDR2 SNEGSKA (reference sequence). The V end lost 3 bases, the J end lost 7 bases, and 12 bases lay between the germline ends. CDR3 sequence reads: CSASGGSGTQYF. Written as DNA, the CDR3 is TGCAGTGCTAGTGGCGGGTCGGGGACCCAGTACTTC.

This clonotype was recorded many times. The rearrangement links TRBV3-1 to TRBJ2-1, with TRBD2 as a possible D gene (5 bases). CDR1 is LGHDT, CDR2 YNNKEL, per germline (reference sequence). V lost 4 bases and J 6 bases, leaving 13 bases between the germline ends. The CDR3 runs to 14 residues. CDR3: CASSPPGILNEQFF. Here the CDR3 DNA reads TGTGCCAGCAGCCCGCCGGGAATTCTCAATGAGCAGTTCTTC.

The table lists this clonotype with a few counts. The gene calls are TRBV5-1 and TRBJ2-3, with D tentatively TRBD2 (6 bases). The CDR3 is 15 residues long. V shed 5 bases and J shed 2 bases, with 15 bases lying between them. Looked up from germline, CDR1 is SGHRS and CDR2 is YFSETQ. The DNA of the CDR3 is TGCGCCAGCAGTAGCGGTAGCGGACTCACAGATACGCAGTATTTT. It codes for CASSSGSGLTDTQYF.

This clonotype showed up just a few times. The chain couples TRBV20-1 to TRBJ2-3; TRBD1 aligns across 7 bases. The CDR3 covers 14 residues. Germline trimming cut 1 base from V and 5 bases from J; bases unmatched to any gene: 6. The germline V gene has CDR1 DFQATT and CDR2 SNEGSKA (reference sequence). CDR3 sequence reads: CSARVGGPVDTQYF. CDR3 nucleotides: TGCAGTGCTAGAGTAGGGGGCCCGGTAGATACGCAGTATTTT.

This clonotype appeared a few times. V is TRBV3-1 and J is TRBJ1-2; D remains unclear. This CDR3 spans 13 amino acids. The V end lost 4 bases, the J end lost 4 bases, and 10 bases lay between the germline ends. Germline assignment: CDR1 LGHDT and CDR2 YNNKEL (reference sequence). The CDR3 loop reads CASSRPRGYGYTF. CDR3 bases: TGTGCCAGCAGCCGCCCGCGGGGCTATGGCTACACCTTC.

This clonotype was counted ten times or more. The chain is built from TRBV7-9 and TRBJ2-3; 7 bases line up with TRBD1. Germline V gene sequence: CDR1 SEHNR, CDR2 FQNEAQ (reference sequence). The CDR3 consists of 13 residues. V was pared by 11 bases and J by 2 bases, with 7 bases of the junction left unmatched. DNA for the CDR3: TGTGCCGGGCTGAGGGGGCCCACAGATACGCAGTATTTT. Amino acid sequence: CAGLRGPTDTQYF.

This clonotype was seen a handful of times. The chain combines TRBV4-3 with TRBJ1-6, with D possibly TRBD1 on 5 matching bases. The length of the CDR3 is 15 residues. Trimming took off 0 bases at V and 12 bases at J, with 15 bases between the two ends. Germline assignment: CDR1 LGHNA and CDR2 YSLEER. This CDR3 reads CASSQDRAFGGPLHF. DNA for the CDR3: TGCGCCAGCAGCCAAGATCGAGCGTTTGGGGGACCCCTCCACTTT.

The CDR3 protein is CASSSPDRPYGAQYF. DNA for the CDR3: TGCGCCAGCAGCTCTCCGGACAGGCCCTATGGGGCCCAGTACTTC. J is TRBJ2-5 and V is TRBV5-1, with 7 positions matching TRBD1. Germline values: CDR1 SGHRS, CDR2 YFSETQ. Losses at the gene ends were 3 bases for V and 9 bases for J; bases not matched to a gene: 14. This CDR3 has 15 amino acids.

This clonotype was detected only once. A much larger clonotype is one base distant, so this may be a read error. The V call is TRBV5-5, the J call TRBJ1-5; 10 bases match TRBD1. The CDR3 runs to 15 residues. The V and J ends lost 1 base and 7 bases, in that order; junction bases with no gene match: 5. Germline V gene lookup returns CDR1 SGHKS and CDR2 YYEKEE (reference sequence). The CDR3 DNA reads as TGTGCCAGCAGCTTGAGGGACAGGGGACGGCAGCCCCAGCATTTT. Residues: CASSLRDRGRQPQHF.

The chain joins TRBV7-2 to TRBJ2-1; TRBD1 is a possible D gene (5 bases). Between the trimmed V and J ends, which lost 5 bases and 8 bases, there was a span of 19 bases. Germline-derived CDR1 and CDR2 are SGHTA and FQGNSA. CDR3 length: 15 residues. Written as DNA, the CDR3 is TGTGCCAGCAGCGCGGACAAACGTCTAAGTGATGAGCAGTTCTTC. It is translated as CASSADKRLSDEQFF.

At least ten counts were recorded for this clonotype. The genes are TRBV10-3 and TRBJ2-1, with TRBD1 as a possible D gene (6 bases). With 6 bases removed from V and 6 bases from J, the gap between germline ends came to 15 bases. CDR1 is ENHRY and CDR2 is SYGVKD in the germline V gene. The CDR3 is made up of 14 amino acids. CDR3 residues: CAIRRLGQSNEQFF. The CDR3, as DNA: TGTGCCATCAGGCGATTAGGACAGAGCAATGAGCAGTTCTTC.

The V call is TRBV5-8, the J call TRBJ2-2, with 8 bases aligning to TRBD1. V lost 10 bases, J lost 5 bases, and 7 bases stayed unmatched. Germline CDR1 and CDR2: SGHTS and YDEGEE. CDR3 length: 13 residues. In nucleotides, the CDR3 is TGTGCCGCGGACAGGGAGGAGACCGGGGAGCTGTTTTTT. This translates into CAADREETGELFF.

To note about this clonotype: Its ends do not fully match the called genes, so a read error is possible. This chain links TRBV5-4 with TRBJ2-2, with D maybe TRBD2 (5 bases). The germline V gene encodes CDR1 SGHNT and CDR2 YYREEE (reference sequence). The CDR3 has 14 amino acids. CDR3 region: CAISFGVSCGELFF. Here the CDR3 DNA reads TGTGCCATCAGCTTCGGGGTATCCTGCGGGGAGCTGTTTTTT. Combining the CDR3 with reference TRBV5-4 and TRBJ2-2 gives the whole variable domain ETGVTQSPTHLIKTRGQQVTLRCSSQSGHNTVSWYQQALGQGPQFIFQYYREEENGRGNFPPRFSGLQFPNYSSELNVNALELDDSALYLCAISFGVSCGELFFGEGSRLTVL.

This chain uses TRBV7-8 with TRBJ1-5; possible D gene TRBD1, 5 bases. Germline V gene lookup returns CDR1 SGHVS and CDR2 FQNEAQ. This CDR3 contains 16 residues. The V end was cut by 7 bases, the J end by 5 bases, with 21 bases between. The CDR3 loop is CASTGGVARPDQPQHF. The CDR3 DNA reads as TGTGCCAGCACGGGGGGAGTTGCCCGGCCGGATCAGCCCCAGCATTTT.

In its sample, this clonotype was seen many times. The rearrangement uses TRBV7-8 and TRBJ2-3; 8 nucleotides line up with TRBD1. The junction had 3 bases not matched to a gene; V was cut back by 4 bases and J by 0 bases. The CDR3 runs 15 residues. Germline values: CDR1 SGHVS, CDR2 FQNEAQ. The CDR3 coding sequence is TGTGCCAGCAGCTGGACAGGGTCTAGCACAGATACGCAGTATTTT. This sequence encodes CASSWTGSSTDTQYF.

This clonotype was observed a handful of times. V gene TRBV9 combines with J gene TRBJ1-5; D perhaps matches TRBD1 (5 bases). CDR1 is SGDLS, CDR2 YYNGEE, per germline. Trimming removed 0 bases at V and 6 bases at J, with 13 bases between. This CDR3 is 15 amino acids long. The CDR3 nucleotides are TGTGCCAGCAGCGTAGCTGGGGGTCTTGGTCAGCCCCAGCATTTT. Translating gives CASSVAGGLGQPQHF.

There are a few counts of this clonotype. In DNA form, the CDR3 reads TGCAGTGCTAGCCATAGCCCTAAGCAGCCCCAGCATTTT. This sequence encodes CSASHSPKQPQHF. The chain couples TRBV20-1 to TRBJ1-5; D is unclear. The germline V and J ends were trimmed by 3 bases and 7 bases, with 13 bases remaining between them. This CDR3 has 13 residues. Germline-derived CDR1 and CDR2 are DFQATT and SNEGSKA (reference sequence).